This entry concerns a single TCR beta chain. Sequenced by immunoSEQ multiplex PCR; TCRdb stores in-frame clones only, minus some. The profile covers some 180,000 clones, with over 80% appearing a single time and 3.2% taken by the ten largest. Assignment of participants to cohorts was predicated upon participant-reported clinical history. This entry is derived from a study of blood T cell repertoires in COVID-19. Study-wide context: COVID-19 samples collected from the United States, Italy and Spain covered acute and convalescent phases.

Sequences were obtained from PBMCs or T cells enriched from blood (not recorded which). The receptor was isolated from a woman aged 25 to 39 who had been exposed to COVID-19.

DNA of the CDR3: TGTGCCTGGACCTACGGGGGGCCGGGTGGCTACACCTTC. It translates to CAWTYGGPGGYTF. The chain combines TRBV30 with TRBJ1-2, with D tentatively TRBD1 (6 bases). The CDR3 has 13 amino acids. V was clipped by 4 bases and J by 7 bases, with 16 bases between them. The germline CDR1 and CDR2 sequences are GTSNPN and SVGIG (reference sequence). The entire variable domain, with the rest obtained from reference TRBV30 and TRBJ1-2, is as follows: SQTIHQWPATLVQPVGSPLSLECTVEGTSNPNLYWYRQAAGRGLQLLFYSVGIGQISSEVPQNLSASRPQDRQFILSSKKLLLSDSGFYLCAWTYGGPGGYTFGSGTRLTVV.